Below, 4 T cell receptor beta chains from the same sample are listed, as sequenced in a study of T cells in Graves' hyperthyroidism and ophthalmopathy. RNA transcripts provided the source from which TCR beta CDR3 regions were amplified. With the HTBI primer set, the TCR CDR3 went through a first round of RT-PCR. From the multiplex PCR reads, TCRdb called clonotypes with MiXCR, one entry per CDR3 protein. The sample lists roughly 580,000 distinct CDR3 sequences, 35% to 55% occurring once. The sample comprised peripheral blood or thyroid tissue (not recorded which). Receptors originate from a woman between 18 and 29 years old with Graves' hyperthyroidism.

This clonotype was detected ten times or more. The chain combines TRBV15 with TRBJ1-2; no clear D gene. The CDR3 has 14 residues. Germline V lookup: CDR1 LNHNV, CDR2 YYDKDF (reference sequence). V dropped 3 bases and J dropped 2 bases, with 10 bases sitting between them. This chain's CDR3 is CATSRDRENYGYTF. The CDR3, as DNA: TGTGCCACCAGCAGGGACCGAGAAAACTATGGCTACACCTTC.

This sequence joins TRBV15 and TRBJ1-6, with TRBD1 identical over 8 bases. V lost 3 bases, J lost 9 bases, and 10 bases stayed unmatched. CDR1 is LNHNV, CDR2 YYDKDF, per germline (reference sequence). The CDR3 is 16 amino acids. Written as DNA, the CDR3 is TGTGCCACCAGCAGGATGACAGGGGCTGGGGGTTCACCCCTCCACTTT. Protein sequence: CATSRMTGAGGSPLHF. The full variable domain, its missing parts supplied by reference TRBV15 and TRBJ1-6, is DAMVIQNPRYQVTQFGKPVTLSCSQTLNHNVMYWYQQKSSQAPKLLFHYYDKDFNNEADTPDNFQSRRPNTSFCFLDIRSPGLGDTAMYLCATSRMTGAGGSPLHFGNGTRLTVT.

Concerning this clonotype: One end of the junction does not line up with germline, which may come from a read error. The chain recombines TRBV2 with TRBJ2-7, with 7 bases lining up with TRBD1. The CDR3 is 15 amino acids. Germline CDR1 reads SNHLY; CDR2 reads FYNNEI. The CDR3 sequence is CASSLQDRSNYEQYF. DNA of the CDR3: TGCGCCAGCAGCCTTCAGGACAGGTCGAACTACGAGCAGTACTTC.

Comments on this clonotype: A much bigger clone sits one base away, suggesting this may be a read error. Without the conserved terminal phenylalanine or tryptophan, this CDR3 likely stems from a read error. The V gene is TRBV7-2, the J gene TRBJ1-2; the D gene is possibly TRBD1 (6 bases). V gave up 4 bases and J gave up 0 bases, with 12 bases separating them. Germline V gene sequence: CDR1 SGHTA, CDR2 FQGNSA. This CDR3 comprises 15 residues. The CDR3 DNA reads as TGTGCCAGCAGCTCTACAGGGCGAACTAACTATGGCTACACCTCC. It is translated as CASSSTGRTNYGYTS.